The source of this T cell receptor beta chain is a study of blood T cell repertoires in COVID-19. Sequencing was performed with immunoSEQ multiplex PCR; in TCRdb, only in-frame clones are kept and a portion is missing. In the table there are a few hundred thousand clones, 84% of which are singletons. The V gene's germline CDR1 is SGDLS and CDR2 YYNGEE. V lost 4 bases to trimming and J lost 6 bases, with 9 bases between them. CDR3 length equals 12 residues. The specimen was PBMCs or T cells enriched from blood (not recorded which). The source is a man aged 25 to 40 with acute COVID-19. V is TRBV9 and J is TRBJ2-3, with no clear D. CDR3 in DNA: TGTGCCAGCAGCCCCGGTCGGGATACGCAGTATTTT. Encoded protein: CASSPGRDTQYF.